Listed here are 26 T cell receptor beta chains from one sample, sequenced in a study of glioma-infiltrating T cells after dendritic cell vaccination (dated by TCRdb to 2016 to 2017). Libraries came from the immunoSEQ multiplex PCR assay. Entries here come from immuneACCESS through TCRdb and include only in-frame sequences with V and J called. Some clones fail to appear in such tables; in the studies checked, an unresolved V gene covers under half of the shortfall, and the cause of the remainder is unknown. Present in this sample are over 55,000 clones, roughly 80% of which were seen just once. The ten largest account for 15% to 17% of the sample. In the paper's terms, the time point label means: after dendritic cell vaccination, including at tumor progression/relapse. Sequenced here: blood, sampled after dendritic cell vaccination. Every receptor here comes from a human donor with glioblastoma.

This sequence joins TRBV30 and TRBJ1-2; D is unclear. The CDR3 runs to 12 residues. Trimming took off 3 bases at V and 8 bases at J, with 13 bases between the two ends. CDR1 and CDR2 from the germline V gene are GTSNPN and SVGIG (reference sequence). CDR3 nucleotide sequence: TGTGCCTGGAGCGCCTTAATGGAGGGCTACACCTTC. Translated, it gives CAWSALMEGYTF. Using reference TRBV30 and TRBJ1-2 for the parts outside the CDR3, the full variable domain is SQTIHQWPATLVQPVGSPLSLECTVEGTSNPNLYWYRQAAGRGLQLLFYSVGIGQISSEVPQNLSASRPQDRQFILSSKKLLLSDSGFYLCAWSALMEGYTFGSGTRLTVV.

This clone has a handful of counts. This chain connects TRBV5-4 to TRBJ2-7, with 11 nucleotides matching TRBD1. The ends lost 0 bases at V and 3 bases at J; junction bases unmatched: 8. CDR3 length: 17 residues. Looked up from germline, CDR1 is SGHNT and CDR2 is YYREEE (reference sequence). CDR3 coding DNA: TGTGCCAGCAGCTTGGCGCTTGGGACAGGGGGGAACTACGAGCAGTACTTC. Encoded protein: CASSLALGTGGNYEQYF.

The chain has TRBV30 and TRBJ2-7, with a possible D match to TRBD1 (5 bases). V dropped 1 base and J dropped 5 bases, with 15 bases sitting between them. The CDR3 sequence is 14 residues long. Germline V lookup: CDR1 GTSNPN, CDR2 SVGIG (reference sequence). DNA for the CDR3: TGTGCCTGGAGTGGGTCCCCAGGGTGGGACGAGCAGTACTTC. Translation gives CAWSGSPGWDEQYF.

The V gene is TRBV19, the J gene TRBJ2-3; 8 nucleotides line up with TRBD2. The CDR3 consists of 14 residues. Germline values: CDR1 LNHDA, CDR2 SQIVND (reference sequence). V dropped 3 bases and J dropped 5; count of bases not matched to a gene: 4. Here the CDR3 reads CASSMTGGKDTQYF. In nucleotides, the CDR3 is TGTGCCAGTAGTATGACGGGGGGGAAAGATACGCAGTATTTT. Full variable domain (rest looked up from reference TRBV19 and TRBJ2-3): DGGITQSPKYLFRKEGQNVTLSCEQNLNHDAMYWYRQDPGQGLRLIYYSQIVNDFQKGDIAEGYSVSREKKESFPLTVTSAQKNPTAFYLCASSMTGGKDTQYFGPGTRLTVL.

V and J are TRBV5-1 and TRBJ2-7; 9 bases are a match to TRBD1. Trimming took 5 bases from V and 4 from J; bases not matched to a gene: 7. Germline-derived CDR1 and CDR2 are SGHRS and YFSETQ. CDR3 size: 14 residues. In nucleotides, the CDR3 is TGCGCCAGCAGTTCGGGACAGGGTGCATACGAGCAGTACTTC. It specifies CASSSGQGAYEQYF.

V gene TRBV6-1 combines with J gene TRBJ2-7, with D maybe TRBD1 (5 bases). V was pared by 8 bases and J by 1 base, with 9 bases between. CDR3 length: 12 residues. The germline CDR1 and CDR2 sequences are MNHNS and SASEGT. As DNA, the CDR3 is TGTGCCAGCGCAGACAGTTCCTACGAGCAGTACTTC. This codes for CASADSSYEQYF.

Points on this clone: Compared with germline, one end of the junction differs, possibly owing to a read error. V and J are TRBV5-4 and TRBJ1-1, with a tentative D call TRBD1 (5 bases). Germline lookup yields CDR1 SGHNT and CDR2 YYREEE (reference sequence). CDR3 length: 15 amino acids. The CDR3 DNA sequence: TGTGCCAGCAGTTTGGAGGGCAGGGAGGAGTCTGAAGCTTTCTTT. It encodes CASSLEGREESEAFF.

The chain combines TRBV7-9 with TRBJ2-7, with D tentatively TRBD1 (6 bases). CDR1 is SEHNR, CDR2 FQNEAQ, per germline (reference sequence). V gave up 2 bases and J gave up 2 bases, with 13 bases separating them. CDR3 size: 15 residues. CDR3 in amino acids: CASSLWTERTYEQYF. As DNA, the CDR3 is TGTGCCAGCAGCTTATGGACAGAGAGGACCTACGAGCAGTACTTC.

This chain connects TRBV29-1 to TRBJ2-1; 13 bases fit TRBD2. CDR1 and CDR2 (germline): SQVTM, ANQGSEA. Trimming removed 5 bases from V and 0 bases from J; junction bases left unmatched: 7. The CDR3 extends over 17 amino acids. The CDR3 nucleotides are TGCAGCGTTTTCGGGACTAGCGGGGCCCGCTCCTACAATGAGCAGTTCTTC. It specifies CSVFGTSGARSYNEQFF.

V gene TRBV9 combines with J gene TRBJ2-1; D might be TRBD2 (6 bases). The V end lost 2 bases, the J end lost 10 bases, and 13 bases lay between the germline ends. From germline, CDR1 is SGDLS and CDR2 YYNGEE. CDR3 length equals 13 residues. The DNA of the CDR3 is TGTGCCAGCAGCGTGGACCTCAGCGGGGAGCAGTTCTTC. It codes for CASSVDLSGEQFF.

A single count supports this clone. V usage is TRBV12-5 and J usage is TRBJ1-2, with 7 bases fitting TRBD1. CDR1 and CDR2 (germline): LGHNT, FRNRAP. J was trimmed by 8 bases and V by 4 bases; bases with no gene match: 16. The CDR3 sequence is 16 residues long. DNA of the CDR3: TGTGCTAGTGGTTCGCAGGACAGGCGCAATCTTTACGGCTACACCTTC. Its translation: CASGSQDRRNLYGYTF.

The chain is built from TRBV6-1 and TRBJ2-7; possibly TRBD1 for D (6 bases). This CDR3 is built from 11 residues. Germline loops: CDR1 MNHNS, CDR2 SASEGT. V was pared by 4 bases and J by 10 bases, with 11 bases between. The CDR3 region is CASSVRQAQYF. DNA for the CDR3: TGTGCCAGCAGTGTCCGACAGGCACAGTACTTC.

The gene calls are TRBV27 and TRBJ1-4; the D gene is possibly TRBD1 (6 bases). V was pared by 0 bases and J by 5 bases, with 7 bases between. From germline, CDR1 is MNHEY and CDR2 SMNVEV (reference sequence). The CDR3 has 14 residues. The CDR3 region is CASSLSRGNEKLFF. The CDR3 nucleotides read TGTGCCAGCAGTTTATCAAGGGGGAATGAAAAACTGTTTTTT.

The chain combines TRBV2 with TRBJ2-7, with 10 bases fitting TRBD1. The germline gives CDR1 SNHLY, CDR2 FYNNEI. This CDR3 is built from 18 residues. V trimming: 9 bases; J trimming: 9 bases; junction bases outside the gene matches: 26. The CDR3 sequence: CASGSIVLDSDRGLTQYF. CDR3 DNA: TGTGCCAGTGGCTCTATCGTTCTAGACTCCGACAGGGGGCTAACGCAGTACTTC.

The gene calls are TRBV18 and TRBJ2-3; 9 bases align to TRBD1. V trimming: 5 bases; J trimming: 2 bases; junction bases outside the gene matches: 8. Germline V gene data show CDR1 as KGHSH and CDR2 as LQKENI. This CDR3 spans 16 amino acids. CDR3 DNA: TGTGCCAGCTCAGCTACCGGGACAGGGTTCACAGATACGCAGTATTTT. Its protein product is CASSATGTGFTDTQYF.

The rearrangement links TRBV21-1 to TRBJ1-2; the table assigns TRBD1, which was not confirmed against the DNA. TRBV21-1 is flagged as a pseudogene. The CDR3 is 15 residues long. CDR3 protein: CASSKPGQGNYGYTF. DNA for the CDR3: TGTGCCAGCAGCAAACCGGGACAGGGGAACTATGGCTACACCTTC.

This clone has only one observation. The chain links TRBV5-1 to TRBJ2-5, with D possibly TRBD1 on 6 matching bases. Germline loops: CDR1 SGHRS, CDR2 YFSETQ. The CDR3 runs 14 residues. Trimming removed 4 bases at V and 5 bases at J, with 15 bases between. CDR3: CASSKDSAWETQYF. Written as DNA, the CDR3 is TGCGCCAGCAGCAAGGACAGTGCCTGGGAGACCCAGTACTTC.

This chain connects TRBV7-6 to TRBJ2-7, with 7 bases matching TRBD1. The CDR3 runs 16 residues. J lost 5 bases, V lost 1 base, and 11 bases had no gene match. Germline V gene data show CDR1 as SGHVS and CDR2 as FNYEAQ. The CDR3 region is CASSLGTGTESDEQYF. CDR3 DNA: TGTGCCAGCAGCTTAGGCACCGGGACAGAATCTGACGAGCAGTACTTC.

The chain recombines TRBV6-1 with TRBJ2-3; D is perhaps TRBD2 (6 bases). CDR1 MNHNS and CDR2 SASEGT come from the germline V gene. The CDR3 extends over 13 amino acids. Trimming cost V 6 bases and J 2 bases, with 9 bases left between them. For the CDR3, the DNA is TGTGCCAGCAGGCTAGCGAACACAGATACGCAGTATTTT. This gives the protein CASRLANTDTQYF.

The rearrangement joins TRBV6-5 to TRBJ2-2; 9 nucleotides agree with TRBD2. From germline, CDR1 is MNHEY and CDR2 SVGAGI. V shed 6 bases, J shed 6 bases, and the junction held 5 bases outside the gene matches. CDR3 length: 14 amino acids. The CDR3 coding sequence is TGTGCCAGCAGAAGGCTAGCGGGGTCCGGGGAGCTGTTTTTT. Translated: CASRRLAGSGELFF.

V usage is TRBV6-5 and J usage is TRBJ1-4; D ambiguous. Germline lookup yields CDR1 MNHEY and CDR2 SVGAGI. CDR3 length: 15 residues. Trimming left V 6 bases short and J 3 bases short, with 14 bases between. The CDR3 is CASSPNGSPNEKLFF. The DNA of the CDR3 is TGTGCCAGCAGCCCCAATGGTAGCCCTAATGAAAAACTGTTTTTT.

CDR3 protein: CASTRYLGTSNQPQHF. CDR3 sequence (DNA): TGTGCCAGCACCAGATATCTGGGCACAAGCAATCAGCCCCAGCATTTT. The rearrangement uses TRBV19 and TRBJ1-5, with D hard to call. The germline CDR1 and CDR2 sequences are LNHDA and SQIVND (reference sequence). This CDR3 comprises 16 residues. Trimming removed 9 bases at V and 1 base at J, with 19 bases between.

The chain is built from TRBV4-3 and TRBJ2-5; a possible D gene is TRBD2 (5 bases). The germline V gene encodes CDR1 LGHNA and CDR2 YSLEER. Trimming took off 6 bases at V and 4 bases at J, with 9 bases between the two ends. The CDR3 contains 12 residues. The CDR3 coding sequence is TGCGCCAGCAGTACAGAGGGAGAGACCCAGTACTTC. It translates to CASSTEGETQYF.

The rearrangement links TRBV4-1 to TRBJ2-2; 8 bases are shared with TRBD1. Germline lookup yields CDR1 MGHRA and CDR2 YSYEKL. This CDR3 has 15 residues. After removal of 4 bases from V and 3 bases from J, the junction contained 4 bases not matched to a gene. CDR3 sequence: CASSPADRDTGELFF. The CDR3 DNA sequence: TGCGCCAGCAGCCCCGCGGACAGGGACACCGGGGAGCTGTTTTTT.

Turning to this clone: Other nucleotide sequences from this sample produce the same CDR3. The rearrangement uses TRBV5-4 and TRBJ1-2, with 7 bases identical to TRBD1. CDR1 is SGHNT, CDR2 YYREEE, per germline (reference sequence). Trimming removed 2 bases from V and 5 bases from J; junction bases left unmatched: 3. The CDR3 has 13 amino acids. The CDR3 protein is CASSFGQEYGYTF. The DNA of the CDR3 is TGTGCCAGCAGCTTCGGACAGGAGTATGGCTACACCTTC.

The chain is built from TRBV7-8 and TRBJ2-1, with 9 bases identical to TRBD2. Germline trimming cut 1 base from V and 10 bases from J; bases unmatched to any gene: 14. CDR3 length equals 17 residues. From germline, CDR1 is SGHVS and CDR2 FQNEAQ. CDR3 in amino acids: CASSLEPSGGGAQEQFF. The CDR3 DNA is TGTGCCAGCAGCTTAGAGCCCTCGGGCGGGGGGGCCCAGGAGCAGTTCTTC.